A selection of T cell receptor beta chains follows, all from one sample in a study of T cell repertoires in aging, cancer and after chemotherapy. TCRdb re-called the multiplex PCR reads with MiXCR, one entry per CDR3 protein. The sample consists of about 6,100 distinct CDR3 sequences, roughly a third of them appearing once. Sequencing was carried out using blood. These TCRs come from a human donor with a blood cancer. The CDR3 runs from the conserved cysteine through the conserved F or W. The D gene is left open where the match is weak. The size field is filled for only some rows; it gives once, few, many or a size class.

>NA|few|TRBJ2-3|TRBV20-1
TGCAGTGCTGGCAAATTGACAGCCACAGATACGCAGTATTTT
CSAGKLTATDTQYF
>NA|medium-sized|TRBJ2-3|TRBV13
TGTGCCAGCAGCTTTTACGGTCCAGGTAGCACAGATACGCAGTATTTT
CASSFYGPGSTDTQYF
>TRBD1|NA|TRBJ1-2|TRBV14
TGTGCCAGCAGCCCCTCACAGGGGCGGAACTATGGCTACACCTTC
CASSPSQGRNYGYTF
>NA|NA|TRBJ2-3|TRBV20-1
TGCAGTGCCCGGGAAGTAGGCACAGATACGCAGTATTTT
CSAREVGTDTQYF
>TRBD1|NA|TRBJ1-4|TRBV7-4
TGTGCCAGCAGCTACCCGGACAGGGGGCGCGGGTGCGAATTGTCGGGGACTAATGAAAAACTGTTTTTT
CASSYPDRGRGCELSGTNEKLFF
>NA|NA|TRBJ1-5|TRBV6-2/TRBV6-3
TGTGCCAGCAGCCTCGCGGGGGGGGGCTATCAGCCCCAGCATTTT
CASSLAGGGYQPQHF
>NA|NA|TRBJ2-3|TRBV5-6
TGTGCCAGCAGCTCCTACACAGATACGCAGTATTTT
CASSSYTDTQYF
>TRBD1|NA|TRBJ1-3|TRBV12-3/TRBV12-4
TGTGCCAGCAGCCCCCCGACAGGGACTGGAAACACCATATATTTT
CASSPPTGTGNTIYF
>NA|NA|TRBJ1-2|TRBV21-1
TGTGCCAGCAGCCAAGTGGGGCGGGAATCTGGCTACACCTTC
CASSQVGRESGYTF
>TRBD1|few|TRBJ1-2|TRBV24-1
TGTGCCACCAGTGAAACAGGGGACTATGGCTACACCTTC
CATSETGDYGYTF
>NA|NA|TRBJ2-1|TRBV24-1
TGTGCCAGCAGTGATTTGGGCAGGGCCCCCAATGAGCAGTTCTTC
CASSDLGRAPNEQFF
>NA|NA|TRBJ1-2|TRBV28
TGTGCCAGCAGTGAAGACTATGGCTACACCTTC
CASSEDYGYTF
>TRBD2|NA|TRBJ2-1|TRBV20-1
TGCAGTGCTAGAGATAGGACTAGTGAGAATGAGCAGTTCTTC
CSARDRTSENEQFF
>NA|NA|TRBJ1-6|TRBV12-3/TRBV12-4
TGTGCCAGCAGTTTAACGTACACGGGACACAGGAGCTCCTATAATTCACCCCTCCACTTT
CASSLTYTGHRSSYNSPLHF
>TRBD2|few|TRBJ2-7|TRBV7-2
TGTGCCAGCAGCTTATTGGGGACTAGCTCCTACGAGCAGTACTTC
CASSLLGTSSYEQYF
>NA|few|TRBJ1-5|TRBV27
TGTGCCAGCTCGAAAGGTAGCAATCAGCCCCAGCATTTT
CASSKGSNQPQHF
>NA|few|TRBJ2-7|TRBV5-4
TGTGCCAGCAGCTTGGGGCGGGGCCCTGGCTACGAGCAGTACTTC
CASSLGRGPGYEQYF
>NA|NA|TRBJ2-5|TRBV20-1
TGCAGTGCTAGAGGGGGAACCTACCAAGAGACCCAGTACTTC
CSARGGTYQETQYF
>TRBD1|few|TRBJ2-4|TRBV27
TGTGCCAACCAAGGACAGGGGCTAAACATTCAGTACTTC
CANQGQGLNIQYF
>NA|few|TRBJ1-6|TRBV13
TGTGCCAGCAGCGAAGCCGGGTCCTCCTATAATTCACCCCTCCACTTT
CASSEAGSSYNSPLHF
>NA|NA|TRBJ2-3|TRBV19
TGTGCCAGTAGTACCCCTTCGCGCGCTACGCAGTATTTT
CASSTPSRATQYF
>TRBD2|NA|TRBJ2-2|TRBV18
TGTGCCAGCTCACCACTTGGGACTAGCGGCACCGGGGAGCTGTTTTTT
CASSPLGTSGTGELFF
>NA|NA|TRBJ2-6|TRBV7-2
TGTGCCAGCAGCTTTACGGGGGCTGGGGCCAACGTCCTGACTTTC
CASSFTGAGANVLTF
>TRBD1|NA|TRBJ1-6|TRBV27
TGTGCCAGCAGTCGGACAGGAAATAATTCACCCCTCCACTTT
CASSRTGNNSPLHF
>TRBD2|large|TRBJ2-5|TRBV6-6
TGTGCCAGCAGCCCCGGCGGTAGCGGGAGGCGGGAGACCCAGTACTTC
CASSPGGSGRRETQYF
>TRBD1|medium-sized|TRBJ2-2|TRBV6-1
TGTGCCAGCAGGCGGGGACAGGGGCACGGGGAGCTGTTTTTT
CASRRGQGHGELFF
>NA|few|TRBJ2-7|TRBV11-3
TGTGCCAGCAGCTTAGTCGGTTACGAGCAGTACTTC
CASSLVGYEQYF
>TRBD2|few|TRBJ2-1|TRBV6-1
TGTGCCAGCAGTGAAGTTTTTAGCGGGGGGCCCCAGTTCTTC
CASSEVFSGGPQFF
>TRBD1|NA|TRBJ1-6|TRBV30
TGTGCCTGGAGTGTCCTGGACAGGGGGTCGTATAATTCACCCCTCCACTTT
CAWSVLDRGSYNSPLHF
>TRBD2|NA|TRBJ2-3|TRBV6-5
TGTGCCAGCAGTTACTCGGCTAGCGGGGGGGCCGGGGATACGCAGTATTTT
CASSYSASGGAGDTQYF
>TRBD1|NA|TRBJ1-6|TRBV30
TGTGCCTGGAGTGGGGGACAGGGGAATTCACCCCTCCACTTT
CAWSGGQGNSPLHF
>NA|few|TRBJ1-5|TRBV6-6
TGTGCCAGCAGTCGGAGCAATCAGCCCCAGCATTTT
CASSRSNQPQHF